This T cell receptor (beta chain) was sequenced during a study of T cell repertoires in cytomegalovirus infection. Overall study: Used in the study were CMV epitopes, some recently identified and HLA-C-restricted, others well-studied and HLA-B-restricted.

Via MiXCR, TCRdb re-called the reads, giving one row per CDR3 protein. Of around 710,000 distinct CDR3 sequences listed, approximately 32% are singletons. J gave up 3 bases and V 4 bases, and 7 bases lay outside the gene matches. Germline lookup yields CDR1 SGHAT and CDR2 FQNNGV. The CDR3 has 15 amino acids. Broader study findings: Dominant in the ex vivo response were TCR beta clonotypes restricted by HLA-C and specific for CMV.

This clonotype has more than one count but fewer than ten. Its matching antigen is unknown. This clonotype was obtained from a human donor in good health (CMV status not recorded). Some clones in this sample may be carry-over from other donors' samples. This chain connects TRBV11-2 to TRBJ2-7; 9 positions agree with TRBD1. The sequencing here drew on cultured CD8+ T cells from PBMCs, taken from culture after CMV antigen stimulation. DNA for the CDR3: TGTGCCAGCAGCTCCTCCGGGACAGGGCTCTACGAGCAGTACTTC. It codes for CASSSSGTGLYEQYF.